Listed below are T cell receptor beta chains from one sample, sequenced in a study of early T cells in non-severe SARS-CoV-2 infection. TCRdb analysed the 5' RACE reads with MiXCR anew, one entry per CDR3 protein. Seen here are more than 60,000 distinct CDR3 sequences, roughly 13% observed once, and the top ten hold 6%. The sequencing sample was made of whole blood. These TCRs come from an adult who was a healthcare worker with PCR-confirmed SARS-CoV-2 infection or an uninfected control (not recorded which). Both conserved end residues are part of each CDR3. Fields, in order: J gene, CDR3 length, V gene, clone size, D gene, CDR3 DNA, CDR3 protein. A D gene is named only where the DNA matches it firmly. Expanded clones get a size class; other rows say once, few or many, or leave the size out.

>TRBJ1-1|14|TRBV18|NA|NA
TGTGCCAGCTTAATAGGGTCCATGAACACTGAAGCTTTCTTT
CASLIGSMNTEAFF
>TRBJ1-5|15|TRBV20-1|NA|NA
TGCAGTGCTAGACCCAGGGTAGGAAGCAATCAGCCCCAGCATTTT
CSARPRVGSNQPQHF
>TRBJ1-4|16|TRBV6-5|many|NA
TGTGCCAGCAGGGTCGTGTTTACGGGGGGTCAGGAAAAACTGTTTTTT
CASRVVFTGGQEKLFF
>TRBJ2-4|17|TRBV6-6|few|NA
TGTGCCAGCAGTTACTCTTCGCCGAGGGAAGCCAAAAACATTCAGTACTTC
CASSYSSPREAKNIQYF
>TRBJ2-3|14|TRBV28|NA|NA
TGTGCCAGCAGTGCCCCGCCGGACACAGATACGCAGTATTTT
CASSAPPDTDTQYF
>TRBJ2-7|12|TRBV29-1|NA|NA
TGCAGCGTTGTTTTTAGCTCCTACGAGCAGTACTTC
CSVVFSSYEQYF
>TRBJ2-1|15|TRBV6-5|many|NA
TGTGCCAGCAGTTACCGGGACGGATCCTACAATGAGCAGTTCTTC
CASSYRDGSYNEQFF
>TRBJ2-5|15|TRBV2|many|TRBD1
TGTGCCAGCAGAGAAACCGGGACAGGCGTGGGAACCCAGTACTTC
CASRETGTGVGTQYF
>TRBJ2-7|16|TRBV30|NA|NA
TGTGCCTGGAGTGTACGTGGGGGCCTAAACTCCTACGAGCAGTACTTC
CAWSVRGGLNSYEQYF
>TRBJ2-1|15|TRBV6-2/TRBV6-3|NA|TRBD1
TGTGCCAGCAGCATCCGGGACAGGGGAAGGTCTGAGCAGTTCTTC
CASSIRDRGRSEQFF
>TRBJ1-5|13|TRBV20-1|NA|NA
TGCAGTGCCCCAAGGGGAGGCAATCAGCCCCAGCATTTT
CSAPRGGNQPQHF
>TRBJ2-7|11|TRBV20-1|few|NA
TGCAGTGCTAGAGACAGCTACGAGCAGTACTTC
CSARDSYEQYF